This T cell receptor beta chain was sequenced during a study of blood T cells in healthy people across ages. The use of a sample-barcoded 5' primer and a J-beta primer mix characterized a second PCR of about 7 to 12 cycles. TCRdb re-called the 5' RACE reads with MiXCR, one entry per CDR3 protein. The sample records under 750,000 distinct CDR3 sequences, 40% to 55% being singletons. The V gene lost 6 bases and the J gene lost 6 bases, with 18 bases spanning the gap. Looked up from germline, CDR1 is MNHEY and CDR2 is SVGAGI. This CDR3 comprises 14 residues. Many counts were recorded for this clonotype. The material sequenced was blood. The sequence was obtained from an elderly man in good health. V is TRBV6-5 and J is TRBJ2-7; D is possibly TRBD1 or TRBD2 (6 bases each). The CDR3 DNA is TGTGCCAGCAGGCGGGACACCATGGGTATCGAGCAGTACTTC. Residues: CASRRDTMGIEQYF.